The table lists the clone carrying this T cell receptor beta chain with a few counts. What it binds is not known. This sample is part of a study of T cell repertoires in cytomegalovirus infection. As for the study in general: The study used recently identified HLA-C-restricted and well-studied HLA-B-restricted CMV epitopes. Public TCR beta signatures indicated both CMV infection and matching HLA type. Broader study findings: There were HLA-C-restricted CMV-specific TCR beta clonotypes dominating the ex vivo response.

MiXCR, applied by TCRdb to the reads, yields one record per CDR3 protein. The table includes 100,000 to 150,000 distinct CDR3 sequences, around 32% detected once. The CDR3 contains 19 residues. J gave up 0 bases and V 3 bases, and 13 bases lay outside the gene matches. The sequence came from a human donor in good health (CMV status not recorded). Some clones in this sample may be carry-over from other donors' samples. Sequencing used CD8+ T cells from cultured PBMCs, obtained from culture after CMV antigen stimulation. This sequence joins TRBV12-3 or TRBV12-4 and TRBJ2-1; 8 nucleotides match TRBD1. The CDR3 here is CASSFDRGGSRSSYNEQFF. CDR3 nucleotides: TGTGCCAGCAGTTTTGACAGGGGAGGTTCCCGAAGCTCCTACAATGAGCAGTTCTTC.